The present T cell receptor (beta chain) was sequenced within a study of Graves' ophthalmopathy and Graves' hyperthyroidism. Germline lookup yields CDR1 MNHEY and CDR2 SVGEGT. The V and J ends lost 6 bases and 2 bases respectively, with 16 bases between them. The CDR3 totals 15 residues. This clonotype was counted ten times or more. The authors amplified TCR beta CDR3 regions from RNA transcripts. HTBI primers served in a first-round RT-PCR, which a second-round multiplex PCR followed. TCRdb re-called the multiplex PCR reads with MiXCR, one entry per CDR3 protein. The sample lists around 400,000 distinct CDR3 sequences; around 20% were seen once.

V and J are TRBV6-2 or TRBV6-3 and TRBJ1-1; maybe TRBD1 (6 bases). The clonotype originates from a woman younger than 35 with Graves' ophthalmopathy. What was sequenced was peripheral blood. In DNA form, the CDR3 reads TGTGCCAGCAGCAATGCAGGGGCCCAAAACACTGAAGCTTTCTTT. It specifies CASSNAGAQNTEAFF.